The 9 T cell receptor beta chains listed next were all sequenced from one sample in a study of cytomegalovirus exposure and HLA in healthy donors. The PCR had 60 Vbeta and 13 Jbeta primers. Repertoires were generated with immunoSEQ multiplex PCR, while TCRdb's copy carries only in-frame clones and drops some. Of roughly 100,000 clones listed, roughly 60% are singletons. The sample consisted of PBMCs. The receptors derive from a boy aged 10-17 years in good health and CMV-seropositive.

This rearrangement joins TRBV6-5 to TRBJ2-3; D gene uncertain. With 7 bases removed from V and 2 bases from J, the gap between germline ends came to 7 bases. This CDR3 is 12 amino acids long. CDR1 is MNHEY, CDR2 SVGAGI, per germline. The CDR3 region is CASKDFTDTQYF. DNA for the CDR3: TGTGCCAGCAAAGACTTCACAGATACGCAGTATTTT.

This clone was seen a single time. The junction and the germline gene differ at one end; a read error may be behind it. The chain is built from TRBV7-7 and TRBJ2-1, with 13 positions matching TRBD2. CDR3 length equals 19 residues. CDR1 is SSHAT, CDR2 FNYEAQ, per germline (reference sequence). In nucleotides, the CDR3 is TGTGCTAGCAGCTTAGGGGGACTAGCGGGATTTAGGGAAGCCAATGAGCAGTTCTTC. Translating gives CASSLGGLAGFREANEQFF.

The genes are TRBV9 and TRBJ2-1; 7 positions agree with TRBD2. This CDR3 spans 15 amino acids. Germline values: CDR1 SGDLS, CDR2 YYNGEE. Trimming took 0 bases from V and 3 from J; bases not matched to a gene: 3. The CDR3 loop reads CASSVGGRGYNEQFF. CDR3 DNA: TGTGCCAGCAGCGTAGGCGGGAGAGGCTACAATGAGCAGTTCTTC. Supplemented by reference TRBV9 and TRBJ2-1, the full variable domain reads DSGVTQTPKHLITATGQRVTLRCSPRSGDLSVYWYQQSLDQGLQFLIQYYNGEERAKGNILERFSAQQFPDLHSELNLSSLELGDSALYFCASSVGGRGYNEQFFGPGTRLTVL.

The rearrangement uses TRBV5-4 and TRBJ2-3; D possibly corresponds to TRBD1 (5 bases). V dropped 4 bases and J dropped 2 bases, with 20 bases sitting between them. The CDR3 sequence is 17 residues long. Germline V CDR1 and CDR2: SGHNT, YYREEE (reference sequence). The CDR3 reads CASSPVTGFLYTDTQYF. The CDR3 DNA reads TGTGCCAGCAGCCCGGTTACAGGATTTCTGTACACAGATACGCAGTATTTT.

The chain carries TRBV10-1 and TRBJ2-3, with 11 bases fitting TRBD2. The CDR3 consists of 17 residues. V was clipped by 0 bases and J by 3 bases; unmatched bases: 5. Germline lookup yields CDR1 WNHNN and CDR2 SYGVQD (reference sequence). The CDR3 reads CASSESIAGGPTDTQYF. CDR3 sequence (DNA): TGCGCCAGCAGTGAGTCGATAGCGGGGGGGCCGACAGATACGCAGTATTTT.

The V call is TRBV29-1, the J call TRBJ2-3; possibly TRBD1 for D (6 bases). V was pared by 6 bases and J by 5 bases, with 12 bases between. The length of the CDR3 is 12 residues. Germline CDR1 and CDR2: SQVTM and ANQGSEA. CDR3 in amino acids: CSVRGLVDTQYF. CDR3 coding DNA: TGCAGCGTGAGGGGGTTGGTAGATACGCAGTATTTT.

J is TRBJ1-2 and V is TRBV5-1; TRBD1 might be the D (5 bases). The CDR3 has 13 amino acids. Germline V CDR1 and CDR2: SGHRS, YFSETQ. V lost 0 bases, J lost 2 bases, and 5 bases lay in between. As DNA, the CDR3 is TGCGCCAGCAGCTTGGGACAGAACTATGGCTACACCTTC. Translating it yields CASSLGQNYGYTF.

J is TRBJ2-6 and V is TRBV5-1, with 7 nucleotides matching TRBD1. Germline loops: CDR1 SGHRS, CDR2 YFSETQ. The CDR3 is made up of 16 amino acids. V lost 0 bases and J lost 2; bases outside the gene matches: 2. The CDR3 bases are TGCGCCAGCAGCTTGGGAGGGGGCGCTGGGGCCAACGTCCTGACTTTC. It translates to CASSLGGGAGANVLTF.

This clone was observed a handful of times. The chain is built from TRBV7-9 and TRBJ1-5; TRBD1 matches 7 bases. The germline V gene has CDR1 SEHNR and CDR2 FQNEAQ (reference sequence). V dropped 4 bases and J dropped 1; count of bases not matched to a gene: 7. This CDR3 spans 16 amino acids. CDR3 coding DNA: TGTGCCAGCAGCTCGTTGGGACAGAGAAGCAATCAGCCCCAGCATTTT. Translating gives CASSSLGQRSNQPQHF.